The 2 T cell receptor beta chains below were found in one sample sequenced in a study of cytomegalovirus exposure and HLA in healthy donors. PCR employed 60 Vbeta and 13 Jbeta primers. TCRdb's table, derived via immunoSEQ multiplex PCR, lists solely in-frame clones and lacks some. Altogether some 87,000 clones are present, 60% to 85% being singletons, with the ten largest covering 5.5% to 7.5%. Sequencing was performed on PBMCs. Every receptor here comes from a man aged 18 to 30 in good health and CMV-seropositive.

The rearrangement links TRBV6-1 to TRBJ2-7; D is uncertain. The germline V gene encodes CDR1 MNHNS and CDR2 SASEGT. The CDR3 has 11 amino acids. The V end was cut by 5 bases, the J end by 4 bases, with 6 bases between. The CDR3 sequence is CASSSPYEQYF. The DNA of the CDR3 is TGTGCCAGCAGTTCCCCTTACGAGCAGTACTTC.

The V gene is TRBV28, the J gene TRBJ1-1; 9 bases are shared with TRBD1. V shed 6 bases and J 2 bases; nucleotides not matched to a gene: 7. Germline CDR1 reads MDHEN; CDR2 reads SYDVKM. The CDR3 runs to 15 residues. CDR3 sequence reads: CASRILTGGNTEAFF. The CDR3 bases are TGTGCCAGCAGGATCCTCACAGGGGGCAACACTGAAGCTTTCTTT.